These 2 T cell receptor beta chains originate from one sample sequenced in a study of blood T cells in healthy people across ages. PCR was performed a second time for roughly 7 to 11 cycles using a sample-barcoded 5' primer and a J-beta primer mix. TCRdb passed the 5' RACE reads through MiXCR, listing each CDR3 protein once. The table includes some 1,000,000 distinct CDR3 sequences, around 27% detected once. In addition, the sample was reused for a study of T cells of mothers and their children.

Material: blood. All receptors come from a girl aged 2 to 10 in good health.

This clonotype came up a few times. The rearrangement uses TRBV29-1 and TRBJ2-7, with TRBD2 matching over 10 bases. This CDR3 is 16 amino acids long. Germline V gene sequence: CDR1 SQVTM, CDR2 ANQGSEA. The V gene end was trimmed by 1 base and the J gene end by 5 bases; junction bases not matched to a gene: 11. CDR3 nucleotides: TGCAGCGTTGAAGGGTACCTAGCGGGGGATCATAACGAGCAGTACTTC. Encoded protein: CSVEGYLAGDHNEQYF.

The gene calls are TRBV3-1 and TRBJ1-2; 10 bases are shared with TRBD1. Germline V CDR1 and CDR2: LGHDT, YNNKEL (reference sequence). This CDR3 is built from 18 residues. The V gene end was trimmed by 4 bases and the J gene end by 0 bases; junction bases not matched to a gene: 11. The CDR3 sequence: CASSLPGTGDQANYGYTF. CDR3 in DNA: TGTGCCAGCAGCCTACCCGGGACAGGGGACCAAGCTAACTATGGCTACACCTTC. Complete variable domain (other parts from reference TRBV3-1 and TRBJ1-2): DTAVSQTPKYLVTQMGNDKSIKCEQNLGHDTMYWYKQDSKKFLKIMFSYNNKELIINETVPNRFSPKSPDKAHLNLHINSLELGDSAVYFCASSLPGTGDQANYGYTFGSGTRLTVV.